This entry is about one T cell receptor beta chain. The data were taken from a study of radiotherapy plus CTLA-4 blockade in lung cancer. Germline-derived CDR1 and CDR2 are SGHRS and YFSETQ. J lost 2 bases, V lost 5 bases, and 9 bases had no gene match. The length of the CDR3 is 16 residues. Assay used: immunoSEQ multiplex PCR; TCRdb lists only in-frame clones, some missing. The table lists roughly 88,000 clones, under 90% of them singletons. The source is a human donor with non-small cell lung cancer who had stable disease on radiotherapy plus ipilimumab. The sample was peripheral blood, taken from a patient treated with radiotherapy plus ipilimumab. The rearrangement uses TRBV5-1 and TRBJ2-2; 7 bases map to TRBD2. CDR3 amino acids: CASSLGDYGNTGELFF. The CDR3 nucleotides are TGCGCCAGCAGTCTCGGGGACTACGGAAACACCGGGGAGCTGTTTTTT.